This TCR beta chain was profiled in a study of HIV-infected patients and healthy controls. Reverse transcription used roughly 450 ng RNA and constant-region primers for alpha and beta. Using multiplexing indices, alpha and beta chain libraries were generated apart by chain-specific third strand synthesis. MiXCR was run by TCRdb on the 5' RACE reads, yielding one entry per CDR3 protein. The top ten hold 21% of the sample, which has some 20,000 distinct CDR3 sequences, 8.5% to 9% seen once. Follow-up blood was drawn about 14 weeks, roughly three months, after antiretroviral therapy began. All unsorted peripheral T cells were captured because whole blood was used without fractionation. Peripheral blood, roughly 2.3 ml, was drawn for RNA extraction. Looked up from germline, CDR1 is MDHEN and CDR2 is SYDVKM. V dropped 4 bases and J dropped 0 bases, with 13 bases sitting between them. This CDR3 comprises 16 residues.

This sequence originates from an adult with HIV infection. The sample here was blood, taken during antiretroviral therapy. The rearrangement joins TRBV28 to TRBJ2-4, with D possibly being TRBD1 (6 bases). The CDR3 here is CASSSRDILAKNIQYF. CDR3 DNA: TGTGCCAGCAGTTCCCGGGACATTCTAGCCAAAAACATTCAGTACTTC.